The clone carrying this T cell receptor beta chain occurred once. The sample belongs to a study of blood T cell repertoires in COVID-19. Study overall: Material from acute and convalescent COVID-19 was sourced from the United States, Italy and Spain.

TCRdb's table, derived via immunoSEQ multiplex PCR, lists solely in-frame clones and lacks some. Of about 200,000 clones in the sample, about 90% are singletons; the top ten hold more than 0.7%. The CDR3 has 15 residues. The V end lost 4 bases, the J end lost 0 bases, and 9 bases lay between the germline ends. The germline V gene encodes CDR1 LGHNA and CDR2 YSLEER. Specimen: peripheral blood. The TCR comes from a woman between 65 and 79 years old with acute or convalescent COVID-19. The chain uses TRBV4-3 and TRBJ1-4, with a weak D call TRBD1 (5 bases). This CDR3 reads CASSLHRTTNEKLFF. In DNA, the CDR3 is TGCGCCAGCAGCCTCCACAGGACAACTAATGAAAAACTGTTTTTT.